These 7 T cell receptor beta chains came from one sample sequenced in a study of T cell repertoires in cytomegalovirus infection. TCRdb passed the reads through MiXCR, listing each CDR3 protein once. Among some 800,000 distinct CDR3 sequences listed, approximately 32% were seen once. Their antigens remain unidentified. The sequences come from cultured CD8+ T cells from PBMCs, collected from culture after CMV antigen stimulation. These receptors came from a human donor in good health (CMV status not recorded). Some clones in this sample may be carry-over from other donors' samples.

A few counts support this clonotype. The V and J genes are TRBV19 and TRBJ2-7; TRBD1 aligns across 10 bases. Germline V gene data show CDR1 as LNHDA and CDR2 as SQIVND (reference sequence). The V segment lost 5 bases and the J segment 2 bases; nucleotides outside the gene matches: 6. This CDR3 region has 15 residues. CDR3 bases: TGTGCCAGTAGTTCCGGGACAGGGGTCCCCTACGAGCAGTACTTC. Its protein is CASSSGTGVPYEQYF.

This clonotype was detected many times. This chain joins TRBV14 and TRBJ2-7, with 8 positions matching TRBD1. Losses at the gene ends were 5 bases for V and 3 bases for J; bases not matched to a gene: 9. CDR3 length: 15 amino acids. Germline V gene data show CDR1 as SGHDN and CDR2 as FVKESK. In DNA form, the CDR3 reads TGTGCCAGCAGCATAGGACAGGGACTTTTCTACGAGCAGTACTTC. Its translation: CASSIGQGLFYEQYF. The variable domain in full, with the rest retrieved from reference TRBV14 and TRBJ2-7, is EAGVTQFPSHSVIEKGQTVTLRCDPISGHDNLYWYRRVMGKEIKFLLHFVKESKQDESGMPNNRFLAERTGGTYSTLKVQPAELEDSGVYFCASSIGQGLFYEQYFGPGTRLTVT.

The rearrangement links TRBV7-9 to TRBJ2-1; TRBD1 is a possible D gene (5 bases). The germline V gene encodes CDR1 SEHNR and CDR2 FQNEAQ (reference sequence). Trimming left V 3 bases short and J 8 bases short, with 17 bases between. The length of the CDR3 is 15 residues. In DNA form, the CDR3 reads TGTGCCAGCAGCTTCCCCGAAGACAGTTCAGATGAGCAGTTCTTC. The encoded protein is CASSFPEDSSDEQFF.

This clonotype has a count of ten or more. The DNA of the CDR3 is TGTGCCAGCAGTTCGGAGGGCGAGGTTGGCTACACCTTC. It is translated as CASSSEGEVGYTF. V is TRBV7-9 and J is TRBJ1-2; no clear D gene. Germline CDR1 and CDR2: SEHNR and FQNEAQ (reference sequence). The CDR3 contains 13 residues. V was shortened by 6 bases and J by 7 bases, with 15 bases between the two germline ends.

This clonotype was recorded many times. This rearrangement joins TRBV6-5 to TRBJ2-2; D possibly corresponds to TRBD2 (6 bases). The germline V gene has CDR1 MNHEY and CDR2 SVGAGI. V shed 1 base and J shed 5 bases, with 14 bases lying between them. The CDR3 spans 16 residues. CDR3 protein: CASSYWGGAGTGELFF. In nucleotides, the CDR3 is TGTGCCAGCAGTTACTGGGGCGGGGCAGGAACCGGGGAGCTGTTTTTT.

This clonotype has a single count. The chain employs TRBV29-1 and TRBJ2-5; 10 bases fit TRBD1. Germline V gene sequence: CDR1 SQVTM, CDR2 ANQGSEA. After removal of 4 bases from V and 5 bases from J, the junction contained 7 bases not matched to a gene. The CDR3 extends over 14 amino acids. CDR3 nucleotide sequence: TGCAGCGTTGTCGGGACAGGGGTTTCGGAGACCCAGTACTTC. Amino acid sequence: CSVVGTGVSETQYF.

This clonotype was detected ten times or more. The CDR3 loop is CASSLATHTGELFF. The CDR3 coding sequence is TGTGCCAGCAGCTTAGCCACCCACACCGGGGAGCTGTTTTTT. The genes are TRBV7-2 and TRBJ2-2, with no clear D. Trimming removed 0 bases from V and 3 bases from J, with 5 bases in between. The CDR3 loop spans 14 amino acids. The germline CDR1 and CDR2 sequences are SGHTA and FQGNSA.